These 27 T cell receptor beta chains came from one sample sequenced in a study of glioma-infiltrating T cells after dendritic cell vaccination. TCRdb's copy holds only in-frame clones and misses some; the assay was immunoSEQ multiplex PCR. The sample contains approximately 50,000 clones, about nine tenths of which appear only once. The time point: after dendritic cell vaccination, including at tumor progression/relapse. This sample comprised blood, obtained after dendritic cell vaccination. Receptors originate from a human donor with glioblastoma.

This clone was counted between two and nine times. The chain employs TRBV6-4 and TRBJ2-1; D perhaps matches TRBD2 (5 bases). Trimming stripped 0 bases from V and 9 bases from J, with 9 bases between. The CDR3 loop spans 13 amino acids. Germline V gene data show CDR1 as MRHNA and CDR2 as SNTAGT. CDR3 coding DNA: TGTGCCAGCAGTGACTCTTACGAGGGTGAGCAGTTCTTC. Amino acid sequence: CASSDSYEGEQFF.

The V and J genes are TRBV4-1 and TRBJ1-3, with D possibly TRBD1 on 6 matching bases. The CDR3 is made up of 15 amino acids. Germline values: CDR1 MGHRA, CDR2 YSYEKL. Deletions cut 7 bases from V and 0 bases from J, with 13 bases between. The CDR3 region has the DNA TGCGCCAGCACCCTAACAGGGTCCTCTGGAAACACCATATATTTT. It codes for CASTLTGSSGNTIYF.

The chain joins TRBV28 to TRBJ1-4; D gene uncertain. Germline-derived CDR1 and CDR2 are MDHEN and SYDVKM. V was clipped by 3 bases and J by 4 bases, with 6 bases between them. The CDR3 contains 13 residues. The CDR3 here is CASSLDYNEKLFF. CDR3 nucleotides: TGTGCCAGCAGTTTGGACTATAATGAAAAACTGTTTTTT.

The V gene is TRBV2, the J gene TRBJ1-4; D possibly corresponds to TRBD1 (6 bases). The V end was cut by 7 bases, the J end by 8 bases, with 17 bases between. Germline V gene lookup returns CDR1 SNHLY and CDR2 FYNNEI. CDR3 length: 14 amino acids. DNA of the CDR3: TGTGCCAGCACCCGACAGGCTATTCGGGAAAAACTGTTTTTT. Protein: CASTRQAIREKLFF. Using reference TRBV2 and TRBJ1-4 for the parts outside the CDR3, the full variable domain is EPEVTQTPSHQVTQMGQEVILRCVPISNHLYFYWYRQILGQKVEFLVSFYNNEISEKSEIFDDQFSVERPDGSNFTLKIRSTKLEDSAMYFCASTRQAIREKLFFGSGTQLSVL.

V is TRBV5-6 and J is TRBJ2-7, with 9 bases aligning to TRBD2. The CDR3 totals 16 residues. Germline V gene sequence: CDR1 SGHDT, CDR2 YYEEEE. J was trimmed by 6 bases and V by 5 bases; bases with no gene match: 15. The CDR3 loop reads CASRAGVVAGAREQYF. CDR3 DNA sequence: TGTGCCAGCAGGGCCGGGGTGGTAGCGGGAGCTCGCGAGCAGTACTTC. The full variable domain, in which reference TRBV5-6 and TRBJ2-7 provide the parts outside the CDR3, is DAGVTQSPTHLIKTRGQQVTLRCSPKSGHDTVSWYQQALGQGPQFIFQYYEEEERQRGNFPDRFSGHQFPNYSSELNVNALLLGDSALYLCASRAGVVAGAREQYFGPGTRLTVT.

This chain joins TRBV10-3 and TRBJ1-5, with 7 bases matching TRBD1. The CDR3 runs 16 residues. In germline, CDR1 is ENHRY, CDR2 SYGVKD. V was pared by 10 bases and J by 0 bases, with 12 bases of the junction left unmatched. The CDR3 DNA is TGTGCCACAAAGGGACAGCTTAACATTAGCAATCAGCCCCAGCATTTT. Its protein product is CATKGQLNISNQPQHF.

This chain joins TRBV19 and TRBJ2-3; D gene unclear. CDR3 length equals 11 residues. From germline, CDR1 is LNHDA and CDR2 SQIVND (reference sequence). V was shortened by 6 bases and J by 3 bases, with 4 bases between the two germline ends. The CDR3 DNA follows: TGTGCCAGTAGACGGACAGATACGCAGTATTTT. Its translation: CASRRTDTQYF.

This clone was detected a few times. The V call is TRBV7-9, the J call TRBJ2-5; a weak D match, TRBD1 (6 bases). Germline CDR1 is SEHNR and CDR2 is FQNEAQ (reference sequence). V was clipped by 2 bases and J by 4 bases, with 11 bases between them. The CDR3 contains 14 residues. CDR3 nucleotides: TGTGCCAGCAGCTTAACGAGGACAGCAGAGACCCAGTACTTC. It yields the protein CASSLTRTAETQYF.

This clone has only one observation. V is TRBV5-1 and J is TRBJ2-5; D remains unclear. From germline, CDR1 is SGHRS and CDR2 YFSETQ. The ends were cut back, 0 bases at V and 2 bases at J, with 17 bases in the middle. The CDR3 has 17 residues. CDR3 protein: CASSLDSRPFKQETQYF. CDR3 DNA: TGCGCCAGCAGCTTGGACAGTCGTCCATTCAAACAAGAGACCCAGTACTTC.

The CDR3 here is CASRRWQDILYEQFF. The CDR3 bases are TGTGCCAGCAGACGCTGGCAGGACATCCTTTATGAGCAGTTCTTC. The chain joins TRBV28 to TRBJ2-1, with a possible D match to TRBD1 (5 bases). Germline assignment: CDR1 MDHEN and CDR2 SYDVKM. V dropped 6 bases and J dropped 8 bases, with 20 bases sitting between them. This CDR3 is built from 15 residues.

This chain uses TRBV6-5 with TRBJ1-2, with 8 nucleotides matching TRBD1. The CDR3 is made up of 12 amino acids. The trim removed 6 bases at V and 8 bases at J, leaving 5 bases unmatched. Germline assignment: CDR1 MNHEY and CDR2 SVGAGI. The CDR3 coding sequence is TGTGCCAGCAGAACAGGGGGTTTAGGCTACACCTTC. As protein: CASRTGGLGYTF.

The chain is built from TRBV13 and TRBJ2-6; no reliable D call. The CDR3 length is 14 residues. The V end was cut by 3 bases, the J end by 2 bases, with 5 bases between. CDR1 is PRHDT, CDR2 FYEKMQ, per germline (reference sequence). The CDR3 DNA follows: TGTGCCAGCAGCTTGAGAGCTGGGGCCAACGTCCTGACTTTC. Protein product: CASSLRAGANVLTF.

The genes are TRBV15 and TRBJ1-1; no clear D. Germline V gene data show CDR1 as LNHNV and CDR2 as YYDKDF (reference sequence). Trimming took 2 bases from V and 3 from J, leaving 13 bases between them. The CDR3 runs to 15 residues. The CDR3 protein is CATSRPVGVDTEAFF. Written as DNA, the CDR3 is TGTGCCACCAGCAGACCCGTCGGGGTGGACACTGAAGCTTTCTTT.

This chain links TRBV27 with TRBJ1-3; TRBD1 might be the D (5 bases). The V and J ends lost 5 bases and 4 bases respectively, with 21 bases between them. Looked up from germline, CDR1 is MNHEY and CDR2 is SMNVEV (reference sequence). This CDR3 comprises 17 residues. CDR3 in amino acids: CASSPKAGFSKGNTIYF. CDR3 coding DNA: TGTGCCAGCAGTCCTAAGGCAGGGTTTTCAAAGGGAAACACCATATATTTT.

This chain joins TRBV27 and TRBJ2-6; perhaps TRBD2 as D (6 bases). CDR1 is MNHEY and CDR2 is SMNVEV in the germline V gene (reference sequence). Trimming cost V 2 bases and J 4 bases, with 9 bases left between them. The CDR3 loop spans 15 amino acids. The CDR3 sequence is CASSLGGIGANVLTF. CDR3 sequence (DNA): TGTGCCAGCAGTTTAGGCGGGATCGGGGCCAACGTCCTGACTTTC.

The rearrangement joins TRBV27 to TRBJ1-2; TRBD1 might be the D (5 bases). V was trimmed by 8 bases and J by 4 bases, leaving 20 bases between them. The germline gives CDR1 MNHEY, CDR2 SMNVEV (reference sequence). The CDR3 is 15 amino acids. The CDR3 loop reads CASRYRDGGAYGYTF. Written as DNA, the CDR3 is TGTGCCAGCCGATACCGGGACGGAGGGGCCTATGGCTACACCTTC.

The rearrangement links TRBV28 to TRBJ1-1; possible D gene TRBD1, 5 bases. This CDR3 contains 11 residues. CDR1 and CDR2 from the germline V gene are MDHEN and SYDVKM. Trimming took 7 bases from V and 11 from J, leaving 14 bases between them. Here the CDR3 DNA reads TGTGCCAGCACCTCAGGGTTTGGCGCTTTCTTT. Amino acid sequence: CASTSGFGAFF. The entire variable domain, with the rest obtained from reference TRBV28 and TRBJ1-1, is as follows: DVKVTQSSRYLVKRTGEKVFLECVQDMDHENMFWYRQDPGLGLRLIYFSYDVKMKEKGDIPEGYSVSREKKERFSLILESASTNQTSMYLCASTSGFGAFFGQGTRLTVV.

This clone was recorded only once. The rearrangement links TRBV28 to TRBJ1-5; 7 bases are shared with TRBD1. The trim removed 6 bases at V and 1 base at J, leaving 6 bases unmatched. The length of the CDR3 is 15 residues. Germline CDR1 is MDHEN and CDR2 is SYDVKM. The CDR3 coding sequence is TGTGCCAGCAGGATACAGGGGAGAAGCAATCAGCCCCAGCATTTT. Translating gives CASRIQGRSNQPQHF.

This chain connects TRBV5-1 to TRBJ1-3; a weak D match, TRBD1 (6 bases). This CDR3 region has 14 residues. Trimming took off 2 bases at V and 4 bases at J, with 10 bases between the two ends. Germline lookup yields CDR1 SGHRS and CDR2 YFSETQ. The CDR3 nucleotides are TGCGCCAGCAGCTTTAAGGGGGAAGGAAACACCATATATTTT. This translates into CASSFKGEGNTIYF.

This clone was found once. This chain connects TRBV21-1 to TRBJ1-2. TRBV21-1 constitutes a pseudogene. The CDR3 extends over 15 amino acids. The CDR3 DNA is TGTGCCAGCTATGACGGGGGGCGTTGGAACTATGGCTACACCTTC. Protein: CASYDGGRWNYGYTF.

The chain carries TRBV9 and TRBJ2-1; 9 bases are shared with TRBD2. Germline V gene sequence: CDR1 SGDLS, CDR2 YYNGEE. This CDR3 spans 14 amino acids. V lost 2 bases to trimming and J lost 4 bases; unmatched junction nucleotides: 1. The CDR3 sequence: CASSVLAGYNEQFF. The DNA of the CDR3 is TGTGCCAGCAGCGTCCTAGCGGGATACAATGAGCAGTTCTTC.

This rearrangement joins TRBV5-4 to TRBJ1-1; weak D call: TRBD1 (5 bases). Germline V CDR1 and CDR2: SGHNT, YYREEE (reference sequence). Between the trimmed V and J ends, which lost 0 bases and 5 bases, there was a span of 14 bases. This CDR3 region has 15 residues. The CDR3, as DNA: TGTGCCAGCAGCTTGGATCTGGGCAGGGCTACTGAAGCTTTCTTT. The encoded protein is CASSLDLGRATEAFF.

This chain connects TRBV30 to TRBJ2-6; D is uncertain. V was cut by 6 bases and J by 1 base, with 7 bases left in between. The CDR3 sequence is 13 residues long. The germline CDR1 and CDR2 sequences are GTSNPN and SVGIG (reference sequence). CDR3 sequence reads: CACSLSGANVLTF. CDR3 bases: TGTGCCTGTAGTCTTTCTGGGGCCAACGTCCTGACTTTC.

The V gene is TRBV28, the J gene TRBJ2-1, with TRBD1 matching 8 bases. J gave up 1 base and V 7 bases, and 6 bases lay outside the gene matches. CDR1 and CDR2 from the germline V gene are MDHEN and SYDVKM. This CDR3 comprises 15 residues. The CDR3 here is CASTRRDRSYNEQFF. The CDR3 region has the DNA TGTGCCAGCACCCGAAGGGACAGGTCCTACAATGAGCAGTTCTTC. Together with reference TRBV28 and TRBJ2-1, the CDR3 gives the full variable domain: DVKVTQSSRYLVKRTGEKVFLECVQDMDHENMFWYRQDPGLGLRLIYFSYDVKMKEKGDIPEGYSVSREKKERFSLILESASTNQTSMYLCASTRRDRSYNEQFFGPGTRLTVL.

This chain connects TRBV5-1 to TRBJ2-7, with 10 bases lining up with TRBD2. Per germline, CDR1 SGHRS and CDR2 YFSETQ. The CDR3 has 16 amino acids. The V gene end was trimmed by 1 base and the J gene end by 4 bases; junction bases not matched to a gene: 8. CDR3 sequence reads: CASSLTPASGRYEQYF. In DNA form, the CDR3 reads TGCGCCAGCAGCTTGACGCCCGCTAGCGGGAGATACGAGCAGTACTTC.

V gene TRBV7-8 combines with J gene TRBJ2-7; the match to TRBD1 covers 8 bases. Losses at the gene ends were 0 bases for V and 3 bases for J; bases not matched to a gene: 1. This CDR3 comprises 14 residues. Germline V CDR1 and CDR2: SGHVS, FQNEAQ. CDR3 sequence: CASSLAGQGYEQYF. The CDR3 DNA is TGTGCCAGCAGCTTAGCAGGACAGGGCTACGAGCAGTACTTC.

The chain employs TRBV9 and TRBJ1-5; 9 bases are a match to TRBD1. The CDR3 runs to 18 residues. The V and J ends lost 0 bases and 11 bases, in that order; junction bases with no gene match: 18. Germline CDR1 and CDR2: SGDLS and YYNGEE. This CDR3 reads CASSVGTSPGQGVLAQHF. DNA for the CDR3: TGTGCCAGCAGCGTAGGTACCTCACCGGGACAGGGTGTCTTGGCCCAGCATTTT.